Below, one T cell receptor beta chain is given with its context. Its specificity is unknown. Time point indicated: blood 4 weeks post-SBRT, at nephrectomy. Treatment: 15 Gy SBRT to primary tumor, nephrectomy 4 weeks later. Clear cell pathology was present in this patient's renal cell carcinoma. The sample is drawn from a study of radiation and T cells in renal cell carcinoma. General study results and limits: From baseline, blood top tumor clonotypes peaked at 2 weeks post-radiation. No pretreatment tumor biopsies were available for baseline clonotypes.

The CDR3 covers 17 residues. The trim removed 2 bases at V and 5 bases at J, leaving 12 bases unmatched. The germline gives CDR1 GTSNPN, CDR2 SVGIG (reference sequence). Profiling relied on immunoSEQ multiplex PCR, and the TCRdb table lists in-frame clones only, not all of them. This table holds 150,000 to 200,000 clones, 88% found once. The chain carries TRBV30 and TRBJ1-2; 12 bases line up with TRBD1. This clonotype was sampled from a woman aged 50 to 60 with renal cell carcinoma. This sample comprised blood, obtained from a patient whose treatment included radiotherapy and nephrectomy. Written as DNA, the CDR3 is TGTGCCTGGAGTCGACGGGACAGGGGGCGCCTGGGGTATGGCTACACCTTC. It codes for CAWSRRDRGRLGYGYTF.